The T cell receptor beta chain under discussion was sequenced for a study of blood T cell repertoires in COVID-19 (dated by TCRdb to about 2020). Regarding the research as a whole: Samples from collaborators originated in the United States, Italy and Spain and spanned both the acute and convalescent phases of COVID-19. Samples were obtained from the ongoing ImmuneRACE study (first 160 participants) and from roughly 1,300 subjects provided by 6 global collaborators. The prospective study material was composed of cDNA or gDNA derived from T cells, B-cell-depleted T cells, or PBMCs. HLA class I and class II types, where available, came from metadata supplied by the sample provider rather than from assay-based typing. Nearly every sample came with metadata listing a de-identified subject ID, COVID-19 status, age in years and sex. The repertoires were made available in a free public database intended to serve as a resource for research on the immune response to SARS-CoV-2. Subjects who had been exposed to COVID-19, were actively infected with it, or had recovered from it provided the deeply sampled blood TCRbeta repertoires that made up the dataset.

Participants in the prospective study were aged about 18 to 100 years, lived in more than 20 United States geographic areas, and enrolled through a virtual design. In the prospective study, participants were assigned to cohorts based on the clinical history participants reported in a screening survey and a study questionnaire. In the prospective study, whole blood, serum and a nasopharyngeal or oropharyngeal swab were collected from each participant by mobile phlebotomists. Prospective study participants could optionally give additional blood draws and questionnaires over an approximately two-month period. Prospective study blood samples were shipped either frozen or at room temperature before DNA extraction. General findings and caveats noted by the study authors: Clinical and demographic metadata were provided uncurated, with the amount varying by source and participant.

Note on this clone: Its antigen specificity is not known. No per-base quality is available; no much larger clone lies one base away.

TCRbeta CDR3 regions were amplified from genomic DNA using the immunoSEQ Assay, a bias-controlled multiplex PCR. Processing in the source paper ran as follows. The number of nucleated cells in each sample was estimated by amplification of reference gene primers within the assay. Sequence reads were collapsed and filtered to measure the absolute abundance of every unique TCRbeta CDR3 rearrangement. Productive Simpson clonality was computed per sample as the square root of Simpson's diversity index over productive rearrangements. TCRdb took this table from immuneACCESS and kept in-frame rearrangements with V and J called. Such tables lack part of the clones; where checked against another copy, unresolved V genes explain under half of the gap, and the rest is unexplained. The V and J calls and clone size come from that table; D and trimming were worked out from the DNA. The sample table records approximately 250,000 clones; more than 70% of these occur just once. The top ten hold 1% to 1.5% of the sample.

The CDR3 runs 15 residues from the cysteine to the phenylalanine. The CDR3 DNA has 45 bases and is translated from base 1. V is cut by 6 bases and J by 4 bases, and the space between the germline ends is 18 bases. CDR1 and CDR2, per the germline V gene, are MNHEY and SVGAGI. The chain is made from TRBV6-5 and TRBJ1-1; a tentative D match to TRBD1 spans 5 bases. Source material: PBMCs or T cells enriched from blood (not recorded which). The receptor was derived from a woman between 40 and 50 years old with acute COVID-19. The DNA sequence is given as TGTGCCAGCAGCCTCGACAGTTACCGTAGCACTGAAGCTTTCTTT. Its product reads: CASSLDSYRSTEAFF.